This T cell receptor (beta chain) was retrieved from a study of molecular identifiers for immune sequencing clone quantification. Each CDR3 protein is one row after TCRdb ran MiXCR on the PCR reads. The profile covers more than 450,000 distinct CDR3 sequences, with about a fifth appearing a single time and under 0.85% taken by the ten largest. CDR1 SGHDN and CDR2 FVKESK come from the germline V gene. Trimming left V 1 base short and J 2 bases short, with 9 bases between. The CDR3 has 15 amino acids. Sequenced material: naive CD8+ T cells from blood, with Jurkat cell RNA spiked in. Subset denoted: FACS-sorted CD8+CD4-CCR7+CD45RA+ naive T cells. The TCR originated in a human donor in good health. Some libraries in this study had Jurkat cell RNA spiked in. This chain connects TRBV14 to TRBJ2-1; D tentatively fits TRBD1 or TRBD2 (5 bases each). Written as DNA, the CDR3 is TGTGCCAGCAGCCAAGGGGGACCAACCTACAATGAGCAGTTCTTC. This encodes CASSQGGPTYNEQFF.